What follows is one T cell receptor beta chain and its context. Antigen specificity is unknown. Method: immunoSEQ multiplex PCR; TCRdb's copy keeps in-frame clones and lacks some. The sample includes almost 85,000 clones, 89% of them seen just once. This entry comes from a study of OX40 agonist ivuxolimab in advanced cancers. Study background: A mean age of about 59 years, range about 23 to 90, was recorded, and 80% to 90% were male. Study findings and constraints: More expanded clones were found, on average, in CD8+ than in CD4+ T cells. Researchers did not establish what antigens the expanded peripheral T cells target. CD4+ and CD8+ blood T cells expanded clonally by week 6 at 0.1 to 3.0 mg/kg.

The receptor was derived from an adult with an advanced solid tumor such as melanoma, head and neck, liver or kidney cancer. Sequences were derived from CD4+ or CD8+ T cells sorted from blood, sampled in a trial of the OX40 agonist ivuxolimab.

Here the CDR3 DNA reads TGTGCCAGCAGTTACGGGGCGGCCGGTGGCTACACCTTC. It specifies CASSYGAAGGYTF. The V gene is TRBV6-5, the J gene TRBJ1-2; D may be TRBD1 (5 bases). Trimming removed 2 bases at V and 7 bases at J, with 11 bases between. CDR1 and CDR2 (germline): MNHEY, SVGAGI. The CDR3 runs to 13 residues.